These T cell receptor beta chains were read from a single sample in a study of PD-1 blockade in classical Hodgkin lymphoma. Profiled with immunoSEQ multiplex PCR; TCRdb holds only in-frame clones, not every one. The sample has roughly 13,000 clones, 75% to 90% seen once. The sequencing here drew on peripheral blood mononuclear cells (PBMCs), taken at baseline. The receptors were sampled from a human donor with classical Hodgkin lymphoma. Both conserved end residues are part of each CDR3. D genes are given only for firm matches. Clone size is stated in some rows and not others, as once, few, many or a class when expanded.

CTSSPRGGRVNEQFF,TGCACCAGCAGCCCGCGGGGCGGGAGGGTCAATGAGCAGTTCTTC,.,TRBJ2-1,.,TRBV1
CASSTDGGKEQFF,TGTGCCTCCAGTACTGATGGGGGGAAGGAGCAGTTCTTC,.,TRBJ2-1,.,TRBV19
CASSRTSGVYNEQFF,TGTGCCAGTAGTAGGACTAGCGGAGTCTACAATGAGCAGTTCTTC,TRBD2,TRBJ2-1,.,TRBV19
CASRRLRGNYGYTF,TGTGCCAGCAGACGATTACGTGGGAACTATGGCTACACCTTC,.,TRBJ1-2,.,TRBV6-5
CASRGTGGSPLHF,TGTGCCAGCAGGGGGACAGGGGGCTCACCCCTCCACTTT,TRBD1,TRBJ1-6,.,TRBV2
CASSPVRDRAYEQYF,TGTGCCAGCTCACCAGTCCGGGACAGGGCATACGAGCAGTACTTC,TRBD1,TRBJ2-7,.,TRBV18
CASSFGTQTYEQYF,TGTGCCAGCAGCTTCGGGACACAGACCTACGAGCAGTACTTC,.,TRBJ2-7,.,TRBV5-8
CASSSGQGDYNEQFF,TGTGCCAGCAGTTCGGGACAGGGAGATTACAATGAGCAGTTCTTC,TRBD1,TRBJ2-1,few,TRBV6-5
CASSSGLGVGSDTQYF,TGCGCCAGCAGCTCTGGACTAGGAGTGGGATCAGATACGCAGTATTTT,TRBD2,TRBJ2-3,.,TRBV5-1
CASSVLVAGVPPGNTQYF,TGTGCCAGCAGCGTCCTGGTAGCGGGAGTCCCCCCAGGAAATACGCAGTATTTT,TRBD2,TRBJ2-3,.,TRBV9
CASSFPQGSIDEQYF,TGTGCCAGCAGTTTCCCCCAGGGGAGTATCGACGAGCAGTACTTC,.,TRBJ2-7,.,TRBV28
CASSPYNEQFF,TGTGCCAGCAGTCCGTACAATGAGCAGTTCTTC,.,TRBJ2-1,.,TRBV7-2
CASSQSTGRDTIYF,TGCGCCAGCAGCCAATCGACAGGGAGGGACACCATATATTTT,TRBD1,TRBJ1-3,.,TRBV5-1
CASSPSRGDPYEQYF,TGTGCCAGCTCACCAAGCAGGGGCGACCCGTACGAGCAGTACTTC,.,TRBJ2-7,.,TRBV18
CSVGETYEQYF,TGCAGCGTTGGAGAAACCTACGAGCAGTACTTC,.,TRBJ2-7,.,TRBV29-1
CASSTSTGAVAETQYF,.,.,TRBJ2-5,.,TRBV6-6
CASSEVMSSYEQYF,TGTGCCAGCAGTGAAGTGATGAGTTCCTACGAGCAGTACTTC,.,TRBJ2-7,.,TRBV6-1
CAWSVGGTSSYNEQFF,TGTGCCTGGAGTGTAGGAGGTACGAGCTCCTACAATGAGCAGTTCTTC,.,TRBJ2-1,.,TRBV30
CASSSQGLQAGANVLTF,TGTGCCAGCAGCTCCCAAGGACTCCAGGCTGGGGCCAACGTCCTGACTTTC,.,TRBJ2-6,once,TRBV7-9
CASSLPSAGADHEQYF,TGTGCCAGCAGCTTACCGTCGGCAGGGGCGGACCACGAGCAGTACTTC,.,TRBJ2-7,.,TRBV7-8
CASSASGREYEQYF,TGTGCCAGCAGTGCTTCCGGGCGCGAATACGAGCAGTACTTC,.,TRBJ2-7,.,TRBV6-1
CASSFGLANNEQFF,TGTGCCAGCAGCTTCGGACTAGCGAACAATGAGCAGTTCTTC,TRBD2,TRBJ2-1,few,TRBV11-1
CASSLVDREETQYF,TGTGCCAGCAGCTTGGTAGACAGGGAAGAGACCCAGTACTTC,TRBD1,TRBJ2-5,once,TRBV5-6
CASSNPGPNYEQYF,TGTGCCAGCAGTAACCCGGGACCGAACTACGAGCAGTACTTC,.,TRBJ2-7,.,TRBV6-6
CASRTGGQETQYF,TGCGCCAGCAGAACAGGCGGCCAAGAGACCCAGTACTTC,.,TRBJ2-5,.,TRBV5-1
CASRTTDGRKYF,TGTGCCAGTAGGACTACCGACGGGAGAAAGTACTTC,.,TRBJ2-7,once,TRBV19
CARSLAVAAPFYNEQFF,TGTGCCAGAAGCTTGGCCGTAGCCGCACCCTTCTACAATGAGCAGTTCTTC,.,TRBJ2-1,.,TRBV7-5
CASSLGLAGVAQGYEQYF,TGTGCCAGCAGCCTGGGGCTAGCGGGAGTTGCTCAGGGCTACGAGCAGTACTTC,TRBD2,TRBJ2-7,.,TRBV7-8
CASSVGGYQGEQYF,TGTGCCAGCAGTGTTGGGGGATATCAGGGGGAGCAGTACTTC,.,TRBJ2-7,.,TRBV6-1
CASSHTGNNSPLHF,TGTGCCAGCAGCCATACAGGGAATAATTCACCCCTCCACTTT,.,TRBJ1-6,few,TRBV6-6
CASSLGRVSYGYTF,TGTGCCAGCAGTTTAGGCAGGGTGTCCTATGGCTACACCTTC,.,TRBJ1-2,.,TRBV28
CASSLQPGSYEQYF,TGTGCCAGCAGTTTACAGCCGGGGAGTTACGAGCAGTACTTC,.,TRBJ2-7,.,TRBV27
CASSVGTSGLGVNEQFF,TGTGCCAGTAGTGTCGGGACTAGCGGGCTAGGGGTTAATGAGCAGTTCTTC,TRBD2,TRBJ2-1,.,TRBV19
CASSIAGAPFSSGANVLTF,TGTGCCAGTAGTATCGCAGGGGCTCCCTTCTCCTCTGGGGCCAACGTCCTGACTTTC,.,TRBJ2-6,.,TRBV19
CASSPGTKNEQFF,TGTGCCAGCAGTCCAGGGACTAAGAATGAGCAGTTCTTC,TRBD2,TRBJ2-1,.,TRBV6-5
CASSSLRSGANVLTF,TGTGCCAGCAGTTCCCTCCGATCTGGGGCCAACGTCCTGACTTTC,.,TRBJ2-6,.,TRBV28
CASSALTGGPETQYF,TGTGCCAGCAGTGCCCTCACAGGGGGCCCGGAGACCCAGTACTTC,TRBD1,TRBJ2-5,.,TRBV6-1
CASSRGPQIGYEQYF,TGTGCCAGCAGTCGGGGACCGCAGATTGGCTACGAGCAGTACTTC,.,TRBJ2-7,.,TRBV5-5
CASSSDLYSGANVLTF,TGTGCCAGCAGTTCGGACCTTTACTCTGGGGCCAACGTCCTGACTTTC,.,TRBJ2-6,.,TRBV7-2
CASSRVLTGGTDTQYF,TGTGCCAGCAGTCGAGTCCTCACGGGGGGCACAGATACGCAGTATTTT,.,TRBJ2-3,once,TRBV27
CASRIGVAGSYEQYF,TGTGCCAGCAGAATTGGAGTGGCAGGTTCCTACGAGCAGTACTTC,.,TRBJ2-7,.,TRBV28
CASRTSLAYPNEQFF,TGTGCCAGCAGAACTTCTCTAGCGTATCCCAATGAGCAGTTCTTC,.,TRBJ2-1,.,TRBV28
CASRGTGNQPQHF,TGTGCCAGCAGAGGGACGGGAAATCAGCCCCAGCATTTT,.,TRBJ1-5,.,TRBV6-1
CASSLSRVQYEQYF,TGTGCCAGCAGCTTGAGCAGGGTGCAATACGAGCAGTACTTC,.,TRBJ2-7,medium-sized,TRBV13
CASSPQPKNAGELFF,TGCGCCAGCAGCCCCCAACCCAAGAACGCCGGGGAGCTGTTTTTT,.,TRBJ2-2,.,TRBV5-1
CASSPQSGRGWETQYF,TGTGCCAGCAGCCCGCAAAGCGGGAGGGGTTGGGAGACCCAGTACTTC,TRBD2,TRBJ2-5,.,TRBV7-9
CASSTGQNYGYTF,TGTGCCAGCAGCACGGGACAGAACTATGGCTACACCTTC,TRBD1,TRBJ1-2,.,TRBV5-4
CASITHEQYF,TGTGCCAGCATTACCCACGAGCAGTACTTC,.,TRBJ2-7,.,TRBV25-1
CASSPFGGEQFF,TGTGCCAGTAGCCCCTTCGGTGGCGAGCAGTTCTTC,.,TRBJ2-1,.,TRBV19
CASSLNNEQYF,TGTGCCAGCAGCCTCAATAACGAGCAGTACTTC,.,TRBJ2-7,once,TRBV7-9
CASSTRGPAPGANVLTF,TGTGCCAGTAGTACCCGGGGACCGGCACCTGGGGCCAACGTCCTGACTTTC,.,TRBJ2-6,.,TRBV19
CASSLAGGAVGELFF,TGTGCCAGCAGCTTGGCCGGGGGCGCGGTCGGGGAGCTGTTTTTT,.,TRBJ2-2,.,TRBV5-6
CASSFRGSGYEQYF,TGTGCCAGCAGTTTCCGGGGTAGCGGGTACGAGCAGTACTTC,TRBD2,TRBJ2-7,.,TRBV28
CASSLETSGAYGEQFF,TGTGCCAGCAGCTTAGAGACTAGCGGGGCATACGGGGAGCAGTTCTTC,TRBD2,TRBJ2-1,few,TRBV13
CASSIDVGQRNLLQPQHF,TGTGCCAGTAGTATAGATGTGGGACAGCGAAACCTCTTACAGCCCCAGCATTTT,TRBD1,TRBJ1-5,.,TRBV19